This T cell receptor beta chain was obtained from a study of T-cell reconstitution after alpha-beta-depleted transplantation in children. As it was prepared, the TCRbeta library received unique molecular identifiers. In TCRdb, the PCR reads were re-called with MiXCR into one record per CDR3 protein. The sample has roughly 350,000 distinct CDR3 sequences; roughly 17% are singletons. This clonotype was counted between two and nine times. The antigen is undetermined. Study-level results: Surviving thymic progenitors and recipient T cells were the source of high TCRbeta diversity at day 60 in some patients. Expanded clones from the graft, numbering several hundred, reportedly supplied alpha-beta T cells about two months after transplant.

The receptor comes from a male patient aged 2-15 years who had a stem cell transplant for acute lymphoblastic leukemia, so the T cells may come from the graft donor. The specimen was PBMCs, mostly from graft donor cells, collected 360 days after TCRalphabeta/CD19-depleted stem cell transplant.

In DNA form, the CDR3 reads TGTGCCACCAGTGCGAGTCGGACCCAGTACTTC. Protein product: CATSASRTQYF. The rearrangement joins TRBV24-1 to TRBJ2-5; D gene uncertain. V shed 5 bases and J shed 7 bases, with 7 bases lying between them. The CDR3 covers 11 residues. Germline CDR1 KGHDR, CDR2 SFDVKD.